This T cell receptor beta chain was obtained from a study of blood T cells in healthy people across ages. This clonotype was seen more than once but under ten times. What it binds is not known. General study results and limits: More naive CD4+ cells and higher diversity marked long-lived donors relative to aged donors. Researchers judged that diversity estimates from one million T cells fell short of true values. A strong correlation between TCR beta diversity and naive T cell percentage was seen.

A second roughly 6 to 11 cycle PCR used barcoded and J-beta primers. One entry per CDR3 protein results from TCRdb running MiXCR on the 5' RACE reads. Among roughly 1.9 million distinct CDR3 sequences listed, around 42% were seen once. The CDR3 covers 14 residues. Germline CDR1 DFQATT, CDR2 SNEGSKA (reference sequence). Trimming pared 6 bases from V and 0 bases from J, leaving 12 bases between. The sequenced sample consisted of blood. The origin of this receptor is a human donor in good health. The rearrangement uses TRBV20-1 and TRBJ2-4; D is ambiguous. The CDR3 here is CSASEPVAKNIQYF. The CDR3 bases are TGCAGTGCCAGCGAGCCAGTAGCCAAAAACATTCAGTACTTC.